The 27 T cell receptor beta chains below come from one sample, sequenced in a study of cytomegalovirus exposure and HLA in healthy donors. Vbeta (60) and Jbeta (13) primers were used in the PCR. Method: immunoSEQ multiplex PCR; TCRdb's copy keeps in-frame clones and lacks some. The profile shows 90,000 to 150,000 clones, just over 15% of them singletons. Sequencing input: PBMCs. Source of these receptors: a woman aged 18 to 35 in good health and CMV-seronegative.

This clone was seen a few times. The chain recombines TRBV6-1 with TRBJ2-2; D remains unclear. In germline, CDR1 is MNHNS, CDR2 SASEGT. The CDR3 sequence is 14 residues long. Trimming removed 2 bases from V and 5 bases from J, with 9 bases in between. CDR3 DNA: TGTGCCAGCAGTGAAACTTACCTTACCGGGGAGCTGTTTTTT. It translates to CASSETYLTGELFF.

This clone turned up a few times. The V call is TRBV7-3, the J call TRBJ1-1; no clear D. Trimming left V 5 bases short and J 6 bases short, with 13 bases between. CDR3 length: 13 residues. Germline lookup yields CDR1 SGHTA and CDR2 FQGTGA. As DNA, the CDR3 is TGTGCCAGCAGCGAAGGAGCGGGATCTGAAGCTTTCTTT. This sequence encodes CASSEGAGSEAFF.

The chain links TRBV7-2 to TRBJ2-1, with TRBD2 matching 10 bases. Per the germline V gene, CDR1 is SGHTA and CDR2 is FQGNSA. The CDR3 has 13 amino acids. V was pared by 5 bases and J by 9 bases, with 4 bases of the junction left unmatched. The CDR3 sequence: CASSRSGGPEQFF. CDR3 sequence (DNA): TGTGCCAGCAGCCGTAGCGGGGGGCCTGAGCAGTTCTTC.

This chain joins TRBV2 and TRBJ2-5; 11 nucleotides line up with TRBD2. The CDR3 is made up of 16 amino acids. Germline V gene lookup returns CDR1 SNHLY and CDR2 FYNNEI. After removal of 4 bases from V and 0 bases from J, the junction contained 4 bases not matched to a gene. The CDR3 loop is CASSVASGRYQETQYF. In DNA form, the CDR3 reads TGTGCCAGCAGTGTAGCTAGCGGGAGGTACCAAGAGACCCAGTACTTC. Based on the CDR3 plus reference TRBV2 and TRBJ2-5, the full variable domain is EPEVTQTPSHQVTQMGQEVILRCVPISNHLYFYWYRQILGQKVEFLVSFYNNEISEKSEIFDDQFSVERPDGSNFTLKIRSTKLEDSAMYFCASSVASGRYQETQYFGPGTRLLVL.

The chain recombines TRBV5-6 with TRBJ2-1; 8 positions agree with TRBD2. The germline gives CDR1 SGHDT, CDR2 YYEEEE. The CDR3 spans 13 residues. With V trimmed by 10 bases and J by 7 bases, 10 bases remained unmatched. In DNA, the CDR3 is TGTGCCGGAGCAGTAGCGGGACTGAATGAGCAGTTCTTC. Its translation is CAGAVAGLNEQFF.

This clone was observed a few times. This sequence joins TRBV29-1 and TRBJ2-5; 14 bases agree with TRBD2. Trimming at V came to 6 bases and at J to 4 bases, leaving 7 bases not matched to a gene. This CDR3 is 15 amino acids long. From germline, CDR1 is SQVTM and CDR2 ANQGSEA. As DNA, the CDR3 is TGCAGCGTGGACGGACTAGCGGGGGGAGGAGAGACCCAGTACTTC. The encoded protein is CSVDGLAGGGETQYF.

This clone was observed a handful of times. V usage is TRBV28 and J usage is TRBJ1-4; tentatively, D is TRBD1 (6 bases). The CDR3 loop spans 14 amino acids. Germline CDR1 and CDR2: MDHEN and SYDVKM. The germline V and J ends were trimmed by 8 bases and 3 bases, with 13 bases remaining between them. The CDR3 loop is CASGVGASNEKLFF. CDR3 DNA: TGTGCCAGCGGGGTGGGGGCTTCTAATGAAAAACTGTTTTTT.

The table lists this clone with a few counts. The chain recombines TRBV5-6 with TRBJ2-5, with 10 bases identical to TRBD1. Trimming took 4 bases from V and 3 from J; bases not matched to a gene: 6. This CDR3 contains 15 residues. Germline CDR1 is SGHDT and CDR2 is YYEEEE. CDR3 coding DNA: TGTGCCAGCAGCGGGACAGGGGCCGCGGAAGAGACCCAGTACTTC. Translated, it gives CASSGTGAAEETQYF.

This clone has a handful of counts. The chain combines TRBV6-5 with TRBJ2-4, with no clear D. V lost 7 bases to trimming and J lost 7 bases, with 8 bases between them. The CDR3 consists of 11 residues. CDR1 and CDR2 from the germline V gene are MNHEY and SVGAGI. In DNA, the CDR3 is TGTGCCAGCAACGACGGGAACATTCAGTACTTC. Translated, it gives CASNDGNIQYF.

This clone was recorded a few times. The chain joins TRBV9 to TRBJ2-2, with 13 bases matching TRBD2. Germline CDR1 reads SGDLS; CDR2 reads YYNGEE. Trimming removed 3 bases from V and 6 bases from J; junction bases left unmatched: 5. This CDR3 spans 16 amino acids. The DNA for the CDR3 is TGTGCCAGCAGCGGTGGGACTAGCGGGATGGCCGGGGAGCTGTTTTTT. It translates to CASSGGTSGMAGELFF.

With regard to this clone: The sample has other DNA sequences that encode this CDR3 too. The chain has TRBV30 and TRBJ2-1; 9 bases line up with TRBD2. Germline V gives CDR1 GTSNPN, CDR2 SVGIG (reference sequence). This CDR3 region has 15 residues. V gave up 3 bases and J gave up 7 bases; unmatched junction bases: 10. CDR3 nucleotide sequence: TGTGCCTGGAGCGTAGAGCGGGGGGCGCTTAATGAGCAGTTCTTC. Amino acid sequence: CAWSVERGALNEQFF.

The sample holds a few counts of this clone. This CDR3 reads CASSYWTDSTGELFF. DNA for the CDR3: TGTGCCAGCAGTTACTGGACCGACAGCACCGGGGAGCTGTTTTTT. J is TRBJ2-2 and V is TRBV6-5; D perhaps matches TRBD1 (5 bases). From germline, CDR1 is MNHEY and CDR2 SVGAGI. The CDR3 is made up of 15 amino acids. V dropped 1 base and J dropped 4 bases, with 10 bases sitting between them.

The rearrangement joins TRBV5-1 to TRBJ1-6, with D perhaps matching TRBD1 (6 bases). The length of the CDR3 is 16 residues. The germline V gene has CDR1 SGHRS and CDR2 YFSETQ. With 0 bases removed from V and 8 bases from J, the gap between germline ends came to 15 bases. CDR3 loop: CASSLGGTHRDSPLHF. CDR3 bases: TGCGCCAGCAGCTTGGGAGGGACACACCGGGATTCACCCCTCCACTTT.

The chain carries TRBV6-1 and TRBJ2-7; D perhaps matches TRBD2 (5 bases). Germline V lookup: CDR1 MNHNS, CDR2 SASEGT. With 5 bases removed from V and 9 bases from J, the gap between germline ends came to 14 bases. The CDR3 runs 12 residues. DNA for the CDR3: TGTGCCAGCAGTCCCCTAGCTGGGTGGCAGTACTTC. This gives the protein CASSPLAGWQYF.

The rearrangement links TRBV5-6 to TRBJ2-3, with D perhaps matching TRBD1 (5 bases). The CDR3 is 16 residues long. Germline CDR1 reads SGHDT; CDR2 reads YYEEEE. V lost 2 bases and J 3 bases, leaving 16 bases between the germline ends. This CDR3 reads CASSFIRGPGTDTQYF. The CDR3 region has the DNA TGTGCCAGCAGCTTTATTAGGGGCCCTGGAACAGATACGCAGTATTTT.

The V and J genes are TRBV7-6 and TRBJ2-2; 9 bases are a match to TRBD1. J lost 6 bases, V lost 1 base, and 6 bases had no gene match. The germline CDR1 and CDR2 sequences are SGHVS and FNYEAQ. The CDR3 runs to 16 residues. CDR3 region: CASSLGTGEGSGELFF. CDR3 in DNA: TGTGCCAGCAGCTTAGGGACAGGGGAAGGTTCCGGGGAGCTGTTTTTT.

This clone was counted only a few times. The CDR3 spells CAISAGQGPYEQYF. The CDR3, as DNA: TGTGCCATCAGTGCGGGACAGGGTCCCTACGAGCAGTACTTC. This rearrangement joins TRBV10-3 to TRBJ2-7, with 9 bases fitting TRBD1. Germline CDR1 reads ENHRY; CDR2 reads SYGVKD. With 4 bases clipped from V and 2 bases from J, the junction kept 3 bases outside the gene matches. The CDR3 runs to 14 residues.

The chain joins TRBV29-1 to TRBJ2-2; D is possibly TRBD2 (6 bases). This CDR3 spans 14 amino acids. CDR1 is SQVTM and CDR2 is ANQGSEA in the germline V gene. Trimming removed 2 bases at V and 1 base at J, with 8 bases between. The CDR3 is CSVESGWNTGELFF. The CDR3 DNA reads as TGCAGCGTTGAAAGCGGGTGGAACACCGGGGAGCTGTTTTTT.

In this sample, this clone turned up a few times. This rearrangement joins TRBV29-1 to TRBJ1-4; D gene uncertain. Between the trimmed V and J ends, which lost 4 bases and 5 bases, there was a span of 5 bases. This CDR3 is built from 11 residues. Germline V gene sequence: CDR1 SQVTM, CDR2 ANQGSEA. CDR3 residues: CSVVQNEKLFF. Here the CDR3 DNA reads TGCAGCGTTGTGCAGAATGAAAAACTGTTTTTT. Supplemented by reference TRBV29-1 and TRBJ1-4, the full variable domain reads SAVISQKPSRDICQRGTSLTIQCQVDSQVTMMFWYRQQPGQSLTLIATANQGSEATYESGFVIDKFPISRPNLTFSTLTVSNMSPEDSSIYLCSVVQNEKLFFGSGTQLSVL.

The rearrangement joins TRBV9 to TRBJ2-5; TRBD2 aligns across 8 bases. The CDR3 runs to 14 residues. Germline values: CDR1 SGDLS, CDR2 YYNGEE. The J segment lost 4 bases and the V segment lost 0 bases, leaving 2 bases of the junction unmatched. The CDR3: CASSVAGGPETQYF. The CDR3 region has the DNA TGTGCCAGCAGCGTAGCGGGGGGGCCAGAGACCCAGTACTTC.

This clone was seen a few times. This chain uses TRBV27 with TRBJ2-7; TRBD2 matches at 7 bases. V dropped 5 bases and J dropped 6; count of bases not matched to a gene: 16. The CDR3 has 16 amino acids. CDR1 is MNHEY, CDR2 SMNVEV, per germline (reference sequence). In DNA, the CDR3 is TGTGCCAGCAGTCTCTTAAGGAGCGGGGTACCTTCCGAGCAGTACTTC. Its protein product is CASSLLRSGVPSEQYF.

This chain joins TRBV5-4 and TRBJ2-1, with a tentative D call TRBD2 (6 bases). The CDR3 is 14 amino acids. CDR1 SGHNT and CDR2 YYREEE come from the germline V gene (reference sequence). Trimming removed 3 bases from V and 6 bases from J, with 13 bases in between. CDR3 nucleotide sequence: TGTGCCAGCAGCTCGGAGGGACTGCCCAATGAGCAGTTCTTC. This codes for CASSSEGLPNEQFF.

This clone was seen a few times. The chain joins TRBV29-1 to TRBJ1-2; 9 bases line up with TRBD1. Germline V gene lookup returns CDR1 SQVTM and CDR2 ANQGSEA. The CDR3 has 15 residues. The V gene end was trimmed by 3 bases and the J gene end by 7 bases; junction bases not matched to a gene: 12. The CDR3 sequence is CSVDSSGQGVSGYTF. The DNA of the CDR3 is TGCAGCGTTGACTCTTCGGGACAGGGAGTTAGTGGCTACACCTTC.

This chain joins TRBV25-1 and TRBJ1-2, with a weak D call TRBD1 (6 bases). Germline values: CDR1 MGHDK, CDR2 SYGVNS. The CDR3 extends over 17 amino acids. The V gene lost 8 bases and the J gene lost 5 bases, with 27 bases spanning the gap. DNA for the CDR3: TGTGCCAGCGCCATATTGGGGGCCGTCTTGGGGAGATATGGCTACACCTTC. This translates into CASAILGAVLGRYGYTF.

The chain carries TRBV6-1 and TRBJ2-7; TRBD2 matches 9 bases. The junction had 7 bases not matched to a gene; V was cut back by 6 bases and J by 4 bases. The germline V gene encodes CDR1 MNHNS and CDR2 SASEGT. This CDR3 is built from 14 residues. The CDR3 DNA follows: TGTGCCAGCAGCGCCAGCGGGAGGATTTACGAGCAGTACTTC. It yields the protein CASSASGRIYEQYF.

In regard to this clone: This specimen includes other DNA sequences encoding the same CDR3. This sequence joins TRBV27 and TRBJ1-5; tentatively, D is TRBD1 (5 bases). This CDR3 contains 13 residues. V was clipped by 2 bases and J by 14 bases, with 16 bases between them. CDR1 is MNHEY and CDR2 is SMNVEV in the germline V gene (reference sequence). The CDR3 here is CASSLARDSSEHF. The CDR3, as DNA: TGTGCCAGCAGTTTAGCCAGGGACTCATCCGAGCATTTT.

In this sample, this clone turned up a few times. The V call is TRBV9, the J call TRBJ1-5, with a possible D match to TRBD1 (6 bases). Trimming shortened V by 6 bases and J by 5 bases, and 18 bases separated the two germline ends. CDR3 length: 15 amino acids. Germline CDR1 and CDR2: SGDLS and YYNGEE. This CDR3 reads CASTKGSGADQPQHF. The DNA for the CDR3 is TGTGCCAGCACCAAAGGGTCAGGGGCGGATCAGCCCCAGCATTTT.